This entry lists 15 T cell receptor beta chains sequenced from one sample in a study of blood T cells in healthy people across ages. Through a sample-barcoded 5' primer and a J-beta primer mix, a second PCR was run for roughly 7 to 12 cycles. MiXCR, applied by TCRdb to the 5' RACE reads, yields one record per CDR3 protein. The data show 600,000 to 1,000,000 distinct CDR3 sequences, approximately 25% seen once. These sequences were also reported in another study, on T cells of mothers and their children.

The specimen was blood. The receptors shown here come from a boy between 10 and 17 years old in good health.

V gene TRBV20-1 combines with J gene TRBJ2-1; D unclear. CDR1 DFQATT and CDR2 SNEGSKA come from the germline V gene (reference sequence). The length of the CDR3 is 15 residues. Trimming pared 5 bases from V and 4 bases from J, leaving 18 bases between. The chain's CDR3 is CSASGGVTVYNEQFF. The CDR3 bases are TGCAGTGCTTCAGGTGGGGTAACCGTTTACAATGAGCAGTTCTTC.

This clonotype was counted only a few times. The chain carries TRBV13 and TRBJ2-7, with 13 bases identical to TRBD2. CDR1 is PRHDT and CDR2 is FYEKMQ in the germline V gene (reference sequence). Trimming removed 5 bases from V and 0 bases from J; junction bases left unmatched: 4. This CDR3 has 16 residues. This chain's CDR3 is CASSLRTSGSSYEQYF. CDR3 DNA: TGTGCCAGCAGCCTAAGGACTAGCGGGAGCTCCTACGAGCAGTACTTC. The full variable domain, rest sourced from reference TRBV13 and TRBJ2-7, is AAGVIQSPRHLIKEKRETATLKCYPIPRHDTVYWYQQGPGQDPQFLISFYEKMQSDKGSIPDRFSAQQFSDYHSELNMSSLELGDSALYFCASSLRTSGSSYEQYFGPGTRLTVT.

This clonotype has a handful of counts. CDR3 DNA: TGTGCCAGCAGCGTCGACGGGGGGGGTAGGGAAAAACTGTTTTTT. It specifies CASSVDGGGREKLFF. The chain has TRBV9 and TRBJ1-4; TRBD1 might be the D (5 bases). Germline lookup yields CDR1 SGDLS and CDR2 YYNGEE. The CDR3 length is 15 residues. V lost 2 bases to trimming and J lost 8 bases, with 16 bases between them. The whole variable domain, remainder taken from reference TRBV9 and TRBJ1-4, is DSGVTQTPKHLITATGQRVTLRCSPRSGDLSVYWYQQSLDQGLQFLIQYYNGEERAKGNILERFSAQQFPDLHSELNLSSLELGDSALYFCASSVDGGGREKLFFGSGTQLSVL.

This clonotype has only one observation. The chain is built from TRBV20-1 and TRBJ1-1; unclear D gene. The V gene lost 3 bases and the J gene lost 5 bases, with 16 bases spanning the gap. This CDR3 region has 14 residues. Germline V lookup: CDR1 DFQATT, CDR2 SNEGSKA (reference sequence). This CDR3 is CSARGLRVETEAFF. The CDR3 nucleotides read TGCAGTGCTAGGGGGTTGAGGGTAGAGACTGAAGCTTTCTTT.

The rearrangement uses TRBV15 and TRBJ2-2; no definite D call. The CDR3 totals 14 residues. Trimming cost V 0 bases and J 5 bases, with 7 bases left between them. The germline V gene has CDR1 LNHNV and CDR2 YYDKDF (reference sequence). This CDR3 is CATSRDIMTGELFF. The CDR3 DNA is TGTGCCACCAGCAGAGATATTATGACCGGGGAGCTGTTTTTT.

This chain links TRBV7-8 with TRBJ1-2; the D is unclear. V gave up 5 bases and J gave up 4 bases, with 8 bases separating them. Germline CDR1 and CDR2: SGHVS and FQNEAQ. The CDR3 covers 12 residues. CDR3 residues: CASSPYGYGYTF. The CDR3, as DNA: TGTGCCAGCAGCCCCTACGGCTATGGCTACACCTTC.

This clonotype was observed a handful of times. This rearrangement joins TRBV28 to TRBJ2-1, with 12 bases identical to TRBD2. This CDR3 has 15 residues. Germline V gene data show CDR1 as MDHEN and CDR2 as SYDVKM. The V gene end was trimmed by 4 bases and the J gene end by 6 bases; junction bases not matched to a gene: 4. DNA of the CDR3: TGTGCCAGCAGTTCTAGCGGGGGGGCCTCCAATGAGCAGTTCTTC. Its translation is CASSSSGGASNEQFF.

In this sample, this clonotype turned up a few times. V gene TRBV12-3 or TRBV12-4 combines with J gene TRBJ2-5; 12 bases fit TRBD2. The assigned J gene may be wrong: the sequence end matches TRBJ2-1 better. The CDR3 covers 17 residues. Here the CDR3 reads CASSSGALAGGLHEQFF. For the CDR3, the DNA is TGTGCCAGCAGTTCTGGGGCTCTAGCGGGAGGGCTCCATGAGCAGTTCTTC.

On this clonotype: Since a much larger clone is just one base distant, this may be a read error. The chain links TRBV7-2 to TRBJ2-3; no clear D. Deletions cut 4 bases from V and 6 bases from J, with 11 bases between. This CDR3 contains 13 residues. Germline CDR1 SGHTA, CDR2 FQGNSA. The CDR3: CASSSYGADTQYF. The DNA for the CDR3 is TGTGCCAGCAGCTCGTATGGTGCGGATACGCAGTATTTT. The whole variable domain, filled in from reference TRBV7-2 and TRBJ2-3, reads GAGVSQSPSNKVTEKGKDVELRCDPISGHTALYWYRQSLGQGLEFLIYFQGNSAPDKSGLPSDRFSAERTGGSVSTLTIQRTQQEDSAVYLCASSSYGADTQYFGPGTRLTVL.

This chain connects TRBV20-1 to TRBJ2-5; TRBD1 agrees at 9 bases. Germline values: CDR1 DFQATT, CDR2 SNEGSKA (reference sequence). Losses at the gene ends were 3 bases for V and 3 bases for J; bases not matched to a gene: 5. This CDR3 contains 14 residues. The CDR3 loop reads CSASNRDREETQYF. DNA for the CDR3: TGCAGTGCTAGTAACCGGGACAGGGAAGAGACCCAGTACTTC.

The V call is TRBV3-1, the J call TRBJ1-4; D is perhaps TRBD1 (5 bases). V dropped 1 base and J dropped 8 bases, with 17 bases sitting between them. CDR1 and CDR2 (germline): LGHDT, YNNKEL (reference sequence). The CDR3 sequence is 16 residues long. The chain's CDR3 is CASSQAGGRIEEKLFF. For the CDR3, the DNA is TGTGCCAGCAGCCAAGCCGGGGGACGGATTGAAGAAAAACTGTTTTTT.

This clonotype was seen a few times. The chain carries TRBV7-2 and TRBJ1-6; possible D gene TRBD1, 6 bases. CDR1 is SGHTA, CDR2 FQGNSA, per germline. V was clipped by 5 bases and J by 7 bases, with 15 bases between them. CDR3 length equals 15 residues. The CDR3 bases are TGTGCCAGCAGCCTTGGACAGTTTTCCAATTCACCCCTCCACTTT. Translating gives CASSLGQFSNSPLHF.

This clonotype was recorded a few times. This rearrangement joins TRBV20-1 to TRBJ2-1; the match to TRBD2 covers 9 bases. The germline V gene encodes CDR1 DFQATT and CDR2 SNEGSKA (reference sequence). The CDR3 extends over 17 amino acids. Unmatched junction bases numbered 6, after V lost 0 bases and J lost 0 bases. The CDR3 region is CSARDPSSGVSYNEQFF. The CDR3 DNA reads as TGCAGTGCTAGAGATCCTTCTAGCGGGGTCTCCTACAATGAGCAGTTCTTC.

This clonotype was seen a handful of times. The chain links TRBV6-4 to TRBJ2-3; tentative D call: TRBD2 (7 bases). Per the germline V gene, CDR1 is MRHNA and CDR2 is SNTAGT. V was shortened by 0 bases and J by 4 bases, with 11 bases between the two germline ends. The CDR3 length is 15 residues. For the CDR3, the DNA is TGTGCCAGCAGTGACTCGGGGGGGGGCCCAGATACGCAGTATTTT. This codes for CASSDSGGGPDTQYF.

The chain combines TRBV7-2 with TRBJ2-3; D remains ambiguous. CDR1 and CDR2 (germline): SGHTA, FQGNSA. V lost 5 bases and J lost 4, with 7 bases in between. The CDR3 has 12 amino acids. The chain's CDR3 is CASSQSADTQYF. In DNA form, the CDR3 reads TGTGCCAGCAGCCAGAGCGCAGATACGCAGTATTTT.